The 28 T cell receptor beta chains given below trace back to one sample, sequenced in a study of blood T cell repertoires in COVID-19. Some clones are missing from TCRdb's copy, which holds only in-frame ones; the method was immunoSEQ multiplex PCR. Of about 66,000 clones listed, 88% were seen once; the top ten hold approximately 6.4%. The sample was peripheral blood. These receptor sequences come from a woman between 70 and 85 years old with acute or convalescent COVID-19.

The gene calls are TRBV30 and TRBJ1-6; D remains ambiguous. Germline values: CDR1 GTSNPN, CDR2 SVGIG (reference sequence). The CDR3 has 15 residues. Between the trimmed V and J ends, which lost 2 bases and 5 bases, there was a span of 13 bases. The DNA of the CDR3 is TGTGCCTGGAGTCCGGGAGTAATTAATAATTCACCCCTCCACTTT. It is translated as CAWSPGVINNSPLHF.

The V call is TRBV6-5, the J call TRBJ2-7; perhaps TRBD2 as D (5 bases). Germline V lookup: CDR1 MNHEY, CDR2 SVGAGI. Trimming shortened V by 0 bases and J by 0 bases, and 9 bases separated the two germline ends. The CDR3 has 15 amino acids. CDR3 sequence: CASSYSPGSSYEQYF. The CDR3 DNA reads as TGTGCCAGCAGTTACTCTCCTGGGAGCTCCTACGAGCAGTACTTC.

The chain has TRBV7-8 and TRBJ2-7, with 10 bases identical to TRBD2. The length of the CDR3 is 15 residues. V shed 7 bases and J 5 bases; nucleotides not matched to a gene: 11. The germline gives CDR1 SGHVS, CDR2 FQNEAQ. The CDR3 region is CASTERLAGVHEQYF. CDR3 nucleotides: TGTGCCAGCACCGAGCGGCTAGCGGGGGTCCACGAGCAGTACTTC.

This chain uses TRBV5-1 with TRBJ2-1; the match to TRBD2 covers 10 bases. This CDR3 has 17 residues. In germline, CDR1 is SGHRS, CDR2 YFSETQ. The ends lost 4 bases at V and 0 bases at J; junction bases unmatched: 7. The CDR3 bases are TGCGCCAGCAGCCCGGAGGCTAGCGGGAGCTCCTACAATGAGCAGTTCTTC. Its protein product is CASSPEASGSSYNEQFF.

The chain couples TRBV4-1 to TRBJ1-1; perhaps TRBD1 as D (6 bases). CDR1 and CDR2 from the germline V gene are MGHRA and YSYEKL. The CDR3 extends over 14 amino acids. With 0 bases removed from V and 7 bases from J, the gap between germline ends came to 12 bases. Here the CDR3 DNA reads TGCGCCAGCAGCCAAGAGTATCTGGGACATGAAGCTTTCTTT. This encodes CASSQEYLGHEAFF.

The V gene is TRBV3-1 (or the pseudogene TRBV3-2), the J gene TRBJ2-1, with 7 bases aligning to TRBD2. The CDR3 extends over 16 amino acids. V lost 5 bases, J lost 0 bases, and 7 bases stayed unmatched. Per the germline V gene, CDR1 is LGHDT and CDR2 is YNNKEL (reference sequence). The CDR3 DNA is TGTGCCAGCAGCGGGCTAGCGGCGAGCTCCTACAATGAGCAGTTCTTC. It codes for CASSGLAASSYNEQFF.

The chain is built from TRBV11-1 and TRBJ1-2; 7 bases are a match to TRBD1. Germline CDR1 and CDR2: SGHAT and FQDESV (reference sequence). This CDR3 spans 13 amino acids. The V and J ends lost 5 bases and 4 bases, in that order; junction bases with no gene match: 4. CDR3 coding DNA: TGTGCCAGCAGCCCGGGACAGATCTATGGCTACACCTTC. Translated: CASSPGQIYGYTF. Full variable domain (outside the CDR3, taken from reference TRBV11-1 and TRBJ1-2): EAEVAQSPRYKITEKSQAVAFWCDPISGHATLYWYRQILGQGPELLVQFQDESVVDDSQLPKDRFSAERLKGVDSTLKIQPAELGDSAMYLCASSPGQIYGYTFGSGTRLTVV.

V is TRBV30 and J is TRBJ1-5, with D possibly being TRBD1 (6 bases). CDR3 length: 13 residues. Germline V gives CDR1 GTSNPN, CDR2 SVGIG (reference sequence). V was shortened by 4 bases and J by 4 bases, with 11 bases between the two germline ends. The CDR3 coding sequence is TGTGCCTGGACGGACAGCTTTAATCAGCCCCAGCATTTT. This translates into CAWTDSFNQPQHF.

The chain has TRBV30 and TRBJ2-7, with D uncertain. With 0 bases removed from V and 0 bases from J, the gap between germline ends came to 12 bases. Germline CDR1 GTSNPN, CDR2 SVGIG (reference sequence). There are 15 residues in the CDR3. The DNA of the CDR3 is TGTGCCTGGAGTGTACCAGGAACCCTCTCCTACGAGCAGTACTTC. It yields the protein CAWSVPGTLSYEQYF.

This clone appeared many times. The chain's CDR3 is CASSEGSGINTEAFF. CDR3 nucleotides: TGTGCCAGCAGTGAAGGATCGGGAATTAACACTGAAGCTTTCTTT. This sequence joins TRBV2 and TRBJ1-1, with unresolved D. V gave up 1 base and J gave up 2 bases, with 11 bases separating them. This CDR3 comprises 15 residues. Germline assignment: CDR1 SNHLY and CDR2 FYNNEI.

This clone was seen a single time. The chain joins TRBV28 to TRBJ2-7; possibly TRBD1 for D (5 bases). The germline V gene encodes CDR1 MDHEN and CDR2 SYDVKM. This CDR3 contains 13 residues. Trimming removed 7 bases from V and 3 bases from J, with 13 bases in between. The CDR3 loop reads CASNNRFRYEQYF. CDR3 sequence (DNA): TGTGCCAGCAACAACAGGTTTCGCTACGAGCAGTACTTC. The full variable domain, its missing parts supplied by reference TRBV28 and TRBJ2-7, is DVKVTQSSRYLVKRTGEKVFLECVQDMDHENMFWYRQDPGLGLRLIYFSYDVKMKEKGDIPEGYSVSREKKERFSLILESASTNQTSMYLCASNNRFRYEQYFGPGTRLTVT.

The chain links TRBV7-9 to TRBJ2-7; TRBD2 matches at 12 bases. Germline CDR1 SEHNR, CDR2 FQNEAQ (reference sequence). Trimming at V came to 5 bases and at J to 5 bases, leaving 13 bases not matched to a gene. The CDR3 is 17 amino acids. In DNA form, the CDR3 reads TGTGCCAGCAGCCCCACCCGCGGACTAGCGGGGACGCACGAGCAGTACTTC. Protein sequence: CASSPTRGLAGTHEQYF.

The chain uses TRBV29-1 and TRBJ2-7, with D uncertain. Deletions cut 7 bases from V and 2 bases from J, with 12 bases between. The CDR3 extends over 12 amino acids. Germline V gene lookup returns CDR1 SQVTM and CDR2 ANQGSEA. CDR3 in amino acids: CSALTDTYEQYF. The DNA of the CDR3 is TGCAGCGCCCTGACTGATACCTACGAGCAGTACTTC.

This rearrangement joins TRBV6-6 to TRBJ1-2; tentatively, D is TRBD1 (5 bases). The CDR3 loop spans 14 amino acids. Trimming cost V 0 bases and J 6 bases, with 11 bases left between them. Per the germline V gene, CDR1 is MNHNY and CDR2 is SVGAGI (reference sequence). The CDR3 is CASSYSMAGNGYTF. In nucleotides, the CDR3 is TGTGCCAGCAGTTACTCGATGGCAGGGAATGGCTACACCTTC.

The gene calls are TRBV2 and TRBJ1-3; 8 nucleotides align to TRBD1. The V segment lost 3 bases and the J segment 0 bases; nucleotides outside the gene matches: 10. The CDR3 is 18 amino acids. Germline V lookup: CDR1 SNHLY, CDR2 FYNNEI. The CDR3: CASSEDREYPRSGNTIYF. CDR3 in DNA: TGTGCCAGCAGTGAGGACAGGGAATACCCCCGCTCTGGAAACACCATATATTTT.

The table lists this clone with a count of one. The chain couples TRBV18 to TRBJ1-4; D ambiguous. The germline V gene has CDR1 KGHSH and CDR2 LQKENI. V lost 3 bases, J lost 8 bases, and 4 bases lay in between. This CDR3 region has 11 residues. The CDR3 DNA reads TGTGCCAGCTCACCGGAGGAAAAACTGTTTTTT. This encodes CASSPEEKLFF.

This sequence joins TRBV6-5 and TRBJ1-1; 7 bases agree with TRBD1. Trimming removed 7 bases from V and 2 bases from J; junction bases left unmatched: 4. The CDR3 contains 13 residues. Germline CDR1 is MNHEY and CDR2 is SVGAGI. The CDR3 protein is CASKQGSNTEAFF. The CDR3 coding sequence is TGTGCCAGCAAACAGGGGAGCAACACTGAAGCTTTCTTT.

Written as DNA, the CDR3 is TGTGCCAGCAGCGTAGGGGGGCCCGACAGGGGAGCTAACTATGGCTACACCTTC. This encodes CASSVGGPDRGANYGYTF. This chain links TRBV9 with TRBJ1-2, with 8 bases that match TRBD1. The J segment lost 0 bases and the V segment lost 0 bases, leaving 10 bases of the junction unmatched. The germline V gene encodes CDR1 SGDLS and CDR2 YYNGEE. CDR3 length: 18 amino acids.

The gene calls are TRBV28 and TRBJ2-1, with 9 nucleotides matching TRBD1. Per germline, CDR1 MDHEN and CDR2 SYDVKM. Trimming removed 4 bases from V and 9 bases from J; junction bases left unmatched: 7. This CDR3 spans 14 amino acids. The CDR3 DNA is TGTGCCAGCAGTTCGGGACAGGGCATTACTGAGCAGTTCTTC. As protein: CASSSGQGITEQFF.

V usage is TRBV25-1 and J usage is TRBJ1-5, with D maybe TRBD1 (5 bases). V was shortened by 3 bases and J by 6 bases, with 18 bases between the two germline ends. CDR1 is MGHDK, CDR2 SYGVNS, per germline. This CDR3 has 16 amino acids. CDR3 nucleotide sequence: TGTGCCAGCAGTGATTGTCGGAGGGGAATATGTCAGCCCCAGCATTTT. Protein: CASSDCRRGICQPQHF. Variable domain in full (rest from reference TRBV25-1 and TRBJ1-5): EADIYQTPRYLVIGTGKKITLECSQTMGHDKMYWYQQDPGMELHLIHYSYGVNSTEKGDLSSESTVSRIRTEHFPLTLESARPSHTSQYLCASSDCRRGICQPQHFGDGTRLSIL.

The chain's CDR3 is CATAEGTGANVLTF. The CDR3 DNA reads TGTGCCACCGCGGAAGGAACTGGGGCCAACGTCCTGACTTTC. This chain connects TRBV15 to TRBJ2-6; D remains ambiguous. Germline CDR1 LNHNV, CDR2 YYDKDF (reference sequence). This CDR3 is built from 14 residues. V lost 8 bases to trimming and J lost 2 bases, with 10 bases between them. The full variable domain, rest sourced from reference TRBV15 and TRBJ2-6, is DAMVIQNPRYQVTQFGKPVTLSCSQTLNHNVMYWYQQKSSQAPKLLFHYYDKDFNNEADTPDNFQSRRPNTSFCFLDIRSPGLGDTAMYLCATAEGTGANVLTFGAGSRLTVL.

V is TRBV11-2 and J is TRBJ2-7, with 8 bases aligning to TRBD2. Losses at the gene ends were 5 bases for V and 7 bases for J; bases not matched to a gene: 7. CDR1 and CDR2 (germline): SGHAT, FQNNGV. The CDR3 totals 13 residues. In nucleotides, the CDR3 is TGTGCCAGCAGCCGGTCCCCGGGGGGGGAGCAGTACTTC. It encodes CASSRSPGGEQYF.

The chain combines TRBV9 with TRBJ2-1, with 7 bases lining up with TRBD1. The CDR3 length is 16 residues. Germline assignment: CDR1 SGDLS and CDR2 YYNGEE. V lost 3 bases to trimming and J lost 3 bases; unmatched junction nucleotides: 9. CDR3 protein: CASSAITGTVYNEQFF. The CDR3 DNA is TGTGCCAGCAGCGCTATCACCGGGACAGTCTACAATGAGCAGTTCTTC.

The chain joins TRBV11-1 to TRBJ2-3; 7 bases match TRBD2. Germline V CDR1 and CDR2: SGHAT, FQDESV (reference sequence). CDR3 length: 14 residues. V trimming: 5 bases; J trimming: 3 bases; junction bases outside the gene matches: 5. The CDR3 DNA sequence: TGTGCCAGCAGCCCGAGACTAGCAACAGATACGCAGTATTTT. Its translation: CASSPRLATDTQYF.

This chain uses TRBV27 with TRBJ1-5; 11 bases agree with TRBD1. V shed 4 bases, J shed 2 bases, and the junction held 10 bases outside the gene matches. From germline, CDR1 is MNHEY and CDR2 SMNVEV (reference sequence). CDR3 length equals 18 residues. The CDR3 spells CASSSGTGGFGGNQPQHF. The CDR3 region has the DNA TGTGCCAGCAGTTCCGGGACAGGGGGATTCGGGGGCAATCAGCCCCAGCATTTT.

This chain uses TRBV19 with TRBJ1-1; D call uncertain. The CDR3 extends over 14 amino acids. Trimming cost V 3 bases and J 6 bases, with 14 bases left between them. Germline values: CDR1 LNHDA, CDR2 SQIVND (reference sequence). CDR3 sequence: CASSMRSGGPEAFF. CDR3 coding DNA: TGTGCCAGTAGTATGCGATCCGGAGGTCCTGAAGCTTTCTTT.

The chain couples TRBV27 to TRBJ2-1; 14 nucleotides line up with TRBD2. Germline-derived CDR1 and CDR2 are MNHEY and SMNVEV (reference sequence). V gave up 2 bases and J gave up 7 bases; unmatched junction bases: 7. CDR3 length: 17 residues. CDR3 sequence reads: CASSLRLAGGPANEQFF. The CDR3 DNA sequence: TGTGCCAGCAGTTTAAGACTAGCGGGAGGGCCGGCGAATGAGCAGTTCTTC.

Only one count was recorded for this clone. The rearrangement joins TRBV18 to TRBJ1-2, with TRBD1 matching over 9 bases. The CDR3 runs 15 residues. CDR1 and CDR2 from the germline V gene are KGHSH and LQKENI. V lost 3 bases and J lost 3; bases outside the gene matches: 5. The CDR3 region is CASSPGTGKDYGYTF. Here the CDR3 DNA reads TGTGCCAGCTCACCCGGGACAGGGAAGGACTATGGCTACACCTTC. The full variable domain, with the rest looked up from reference TRBV18 and TRBJ1-2, is NAGVMQNPRHLVRRRGQEARLRCSPMKGHSHVYWYRQLPEEGLKFMVYLQKENIIDESGMPKERFSAEFPKEGPSILRIQQVVRGDSAAYFCASSPGTGKDYGYTFGSGTRLTVV.